The 15 T cell receptor beta chains given below trace back to one sample, sequenced in a study of blood T cells in healthy people across ages. Using a J-beta primer mix together with a sample-barcoded 5' primer, a second PCR was run for about 6 to 11 cycles. One entry per CDR3 protein results from TCRdb running MiXCR on the 5' RACE reads. The data hold 1.5 million to 2 million distinct CDR3 sequences, with roughly two fifths observed a single time. Sequencing was performed on blood. The receptors stem from a human donor in good health.

J is TRBJ1-2 and V is TRBV7-2; D is possibly TRBD1 (6 bases). Trimming removed 1 base at V and 4 bases at J, with 13 bases between. CDR1 is SGHTA, CDR2 FQGNSA, per germline. The length of the CDR3 is 15 residues. CDR3 nucleotide sequence: TGTGCCAGCAGCTTAGTTTTCTCAGGGGCCTATGGCTACACCTTC. It is translated as CASSLVFSGAYGYTF.

CDR3 in DNA: TGTGCCAGCCATGCGGGTGCGGGGGGGCACCACGAGCAGTACTTC. This codes for CASHAGAGGHHEQYF. V gene TRBV28 combines with J gene TRBJ2-7; 9 bases align to TRBD2. The CDR3 is 15 residues long. Germline V CDR1 and CDR2: MDHEN, SYDVKM. Trimming removed 8 bases from V and 5 bases from J; junction bases left unmatched: 13.

The chain couples TRBV7-2 to TRBJ1-4; D unclear. Germline CDR1 reads SGHTA; CDR2 reads FQGNSA. Trimming stripped 1 base from V and 6 bases from J, with 12 bases between. This CDR3 is 15 amino acids long. CDR3 nucleotide sequence: TGTGCCAGCAGCTTAGGTCCAGGAAGCCATGAAAAACTGTTTTTT. Encoded protein: CASSLGPGSHEKLFF.

The rearrangement uses TRBV6-5 and TRBJ1-2, with 10 nucleotides matching TRBD1. V shed 0 bases, J shed 3 bases, and the junction held 10 bases outside the gene matches. The germline V gene has CDR1 MNHEY and CDR2 SVGAGI. The CDR3 has 18 residues. The CDR3 nucleotides are TGTGCCAGCAGTTACTCCTTGGACAGGGGGAGGGTAGACTATGGCTACACCTTC. Encoded protein: CASSYSLDRGRVDYGYTF.

This clonotype was seen more than once but under ten times. The chain employs TRBV4-2 and TRBJ1-2; no reliable D call. Germline assignment: CDR1 LGHNA and CDR2 YNFKEQ. The CDR3 sequence is 12 residues long. Between the trimmed V and J ends, which lost 1 base and 10 bases, there was a span of 10 bases. The CDR3 loop is CASSQVGVDYTF. Here the CDR3 DNA reads TGTGCCAGCAGCCAAGTGGGAGTTGACTACACCTTC.

DNA of the CDR3: TGCAGTGCTAGGGGCCAGGGATGGGATGGCTACACCTTC. It codes for CSARGQGWDGYTF. The J gene is TRBJ1-2, the V gene TRBV20-1; a possible D gene is TRBD1 (5 bases). Germline CDR1 DFQATT, CDR2 SNEGSKA (reference sequence). The V and J ends lost 3 bases and 6 bases respectively, with 14 bases between them. CDR3 length equals 13 residues.

This chain links TRBV6-6 with TRBJ2-7; D unresolved. Between the trimmed V and J ends, which lost 2 bases and 2 bases, there was a span of 10 bases. This CDR3 spans 14 amino acids. CDR1 is MNHNY and CDR2 is SVGAGI in the germline V gene (reference sequence). CDR3: CASSYEVPTYEQYF. The CDR3, as DNA: TGTGCCAGCAGTTACGAGGTCCCCACCTACGAGCAGTACTTC.

This clonotype occurred once. This chain links TRBV7-9 with TRBJ2-2; D tentatively fits TRBD1 or TRBD2 (6 bases each). This CDR3 has 15 amino acids. Trimming stripped 0 bases from V and 7 bases from J, with 12 bases between. CDR1 SEHNR and CDR2 FQNEAQ come from the germline V gene (reference sequence). The CDR3 loop reads CASSLAGGADGELFF. In nucleotides, the CDR3 is TGTGCCAGCAGCTTAGCCGGGGGCGCCGACGGGGAGCTGTTTTTT.

The chain joins TRBV6-2 or TRBV6-3 to TRBJ2-5; D unclear. The CDR3 sequence is 13 residues long. Per germline, CDR1 MNHEY and CDR2 SVGEGT. Trimming removed 7 bases from V and 3 bases from J, with 12 bases in between. CDR3 region: CASNDRPEETQYF. Written as DNA, the CDR3 is TGTGCCAGCAACGACCGTCCTGAAGAGACCCAGTACTTC.

There are a few counts of this clonotype. The gene calls are TRBV4-1 and TRBJ1-5, with unresolved D. Germline loops: CDR1 MGHRA, CDR2 YSYEKL. The CDR3 consists of 15 residues. Trimming took 1 base from V and 4 from J, leaving 11 bases between them. In nucleotides, the CDR3 is TGCGCCAGCAGCCAAGTGGCAGCAGTTAATCAGCCCCAGCATTTT. Residues: CASSQVAAVNQPQHF.

The chain recombines TRBV6-6 with TRBJ2-7; maybe TRBD2 (6 bases). The CDR3 has 17 amino acids. Trimming took 0 bases from V and 3 from J, leaving 18 bases between them. The germline V gene encodes CDR1 MNHNY and CDR2 SVGAGI (reference sequence). The CDR3 DNA sequence: TGTGCCAGCAGTTACTCACGAGACGCGGGGACCTACTACGAGCAGTACTTC. Residues: CASSYSRDAGTYYEQYF.

The chain carries TRBV2 and TRBJ2-5, with 10 nucleotides matching TRBD2. Losses at the gene ends were 1 base for V and 5 bases for J; bases not matched to a gene: 10. Germline V CDR1 and CDR2: SNHLY, FYNNEI. CDR3 length equals 17 residues. The CDR3 nucleotides read TGTGCCAGCAGTGAAGAGACTAGCGGGTTGTCAGGGGAGACCCAGTACTTC. Translating gives CASSEETSGLSGETQYF. Full variable domain (rest looked up from reference TRBV2 and TRBJ2-5): EPEVTQTPSHQVTQMGQEVILRCVPISNHLYFYWYRQILGQKVEFLVSFYNNEISEKSEIFDDQFSVERPDGSNFTLKIRSTKLEDSAMYFCASSEETSGLSGETQYFGPGTRLLVL.

This clonotype was seen only a few times. The chain links TRBV2 to TRBJ2-7; 8 bases fit TRBD1. V shed 3 bases, J shed 9 bases, and the junction held 13 bases outside the gene matches. CDR1 SNHLY and CDR2 FYNNEI come from the germline V gene. The CDR3 has 15 amino acids. The CDR3 here is CASSDSGTGPTVQYF. Written as DNA, the CDR3 is TGTGCCAGCAGTGACTCCGGGACAGGACCTACGGTGCAGTACTTC.

The CDR3 spells CASSQSRGGWTQYF. In DNA form, the CDR3 reads TGTGCCAGCAGCCAGAGCAGGGGCGGTTGGACCCAGTACTTC. The chain has TRBV3-1 and TRBJ2-5; the D gene is possibly TRBD1 (6 bases). Germline V CDR1 and CDR2: LGHDT, YNNKEL (reference sequence). The CDR3 spans 14 residues. V shed 3 bases and J shed 7 bases, with 15 bases lying between them.

The CDR3: CASSLLAGGQYF. The CDR3 DNA follows: TGTGCCAGCAGTCTTCTAGCGGGGGGACAGTACTTC. The rearrangement uses TRBV6-2 or TRBV6-3 and TRBJ2-7, with 11 bases lining up with TRBD2. The CDR3 totals 12 residues. The ends lost 5 bases at V and 10 bases at J; junction bases unmatched: 4. Germline values: CDR1 MNHEY, CDR2 SVGEGT.